Presented here are 29 T cell receptor beta chains from one specimen sequenced in a study of blood T cell repertoires in COVID-19. Produced via immunoSEQ multiplex PCR; TCRdb's table is partial and in-frame only. This repertoire shows roughly 50,000 clones, around 79% found once; its top ten account for about 20%. Sequenced input: peripheral blood. Every receptor here comes from a human donor with active or convalescent COVID-19. The donor label of this sample is uncertain.

V gene TRBV6-2 or TRBV6-3 combines with J gene TRBJ2-2; 7 bases are shared with TRBD2. Germline CDR1 MNHEY, CDR2 SVGEGT. The CDR3 has 15 residues. With V trimmed by 2 bases and J by 4 bases, 4 bases remained unmatched. CDR3 amino acids: CASSYAGEGTGELFF. Here the CDR3 DNA reads TGTGCCAGCAGTTACGCGGGAGAGGGCACCGGGGAGCTGTTTTTT.

The J gene is TRBJ2-2, the V gene TRBV5-1, with a possible D match to TRBD2 (6 bases). The V end lost 7 bases, the J end lost 1 base, and 14 bases lay between the germline ends. Germline CDR1 and CDR2: SGHRS and YFSETQ. The CDR3 sequence is 15 residues long. The CDR3 reads CASGLNGGNTGELFF. Written as DNA, the CDR3 is TGCGCCAGCGGCCTAAACGGGGGGAACACCGGGGAGCTGTTTTTT.

The V and J genes are TRBV29-1 and TRBJ2-3, with 8 bases that match TRBD1. Germline lookup yields CDR1 SQVTM and CDR2 ANQGSEA. The CDR3 runs to 14 residues. V lost 4 bases to trimming and J lost 1 base; unmatched junction nucleotides: 4. The chain's CDR3 is CSVGGQGGTDTQYF. The CDR3, as DNA: TGCAGCGTTGGAGGACAGGGTGGCACAGATACGCAGTATTTT.

The V gene is TRBV5-5, the J gene TRBJ1-1; D not resolved. The CDR3 length is 13 residues. V was clipped by 0 bases and J by 4 bases, with 7 bases between them. The germline CDR1 and CDR2 sequences are SGHKS and YYEKEE (reference sequence). CDR3 in DNA: TGTGCCAGCAGCTTGGGAGCAGGCACTGAAGCTTTCTTT. Translated, it gives CASSLGAGTEAFF.

This chain connects TRBV19 to TRBJ2-3; 13 nucleotides match TRBD2. The CDR3 has 16 residues. With 5 bases clipped from V and 3 bases from J, the junction kept 5 bases outside the gene matches. Germline loops: CDR1 LNHDA, CDR2 SQIVND (reference sequence). CDR3 nucleotide sequence: TGTGCCAGTAGTTTTCCGGGACTAGCGGGAACAGATACGCAGTATTTT. Its translation: CASSFPGLAGTDTQYF.

Only a few counts were recorded for this clone. The chain recombines TRBV11-3 with TRBJ2-1; the match to TRBD2 covers 7 bases. The germline V gene encodes CDR1 SGHNT and CDR2 YENEEA. Trimming at V came to 2 bases and at J to 0 bases, leaving 10 bases not matched to a gene. CDR3 size: 18 residues. CDR3 protein: CASSLKASGWSSYNEQFF. CDR3 nucleotides: TGTGCCAGCAGCTTAAAGGCTAGCGGTTGGAGCTCCTACAATGAGCAGTTCTTC.

V gene TRBV20-1 combines with J gene TRBJ1-2, with a tentative D call TRBD1 (5 bases). Germline V gene lookup returns CDR1 DFQATT and CDR2 SNEGSKA (reference sequence). The CDR3 runs to 11 residues. V lost 8 bases and J 4 bases, leaving 11 bases between the germline ends. This CDR3 is CSSGGVYGYTF. CDR3 in DNA: TGCAGTTCCGGGGGGGTCTATGGCTACACCTTC.

The gene calls are TRBV7-3 and TRBJ1-5; D not resolved. The germline V gene encodes CDR1 SGHTA and CDR2 FQGTGA. Between the trimmed V and J ends, which lost 1 base and 6 bases, there was a span of 10 bases. The CDR3 loop spans 14 amino acids. In DNA form, the CDR3 reads TGTGCCAGCAGCTTAAACGAGATTAGTCAGCCCCAGCATTTT. It is translated as CASSLNEISQPQHF.

This clone was seen a few times. The chain combines TRBV5-1 with TRBJ2-1, with unresolved D. The ends were cut back, 0 bases at V and 3 bases at J, with 13 bases in the middle. The germline CDR1 and CDR2 sequences are SGHRS and YFSETQ. The CDR3 has 16 amino acids. CDR3 residues: CASSLAVSEYYNEQFF. In DNA form, the CDR3 reads TGCGCCAGCAGCTTGGCCGTGTCAGAATACTACAATGAGCAGTTCTTC.

The chain is built from TRBV5-1 and TRBJ2-1; 7 positions agree with TRBD1. This CDR3 region has 15 residues. Germline CDR1 SGHRS, CDR2 YFSETQ. The trim removed 2 bases at V and 3 bases at J, leaving 5 bases unmatched. CDR3 region: CASSFDRVLYNEQFF. CDR3 nucleotides: TGCGCCAGCAGCTTTGACAGGGTGCTCTACAATGAGCAGTTCTTC.

The chain has TRBV7-7 and TRBJ2-5, with 10 nucleotides matching TRBD2. The CDR3 contains 15 residues. The germline CDR1 and CDR2 sequences are SSHAT and FNYEAQ (reference sequence). Trimming took 6 bases from V and 1 from J; bases not matched to a gene: 5. CDR3 DNA: TGTGCCAGCAGGCCCGGACTAGCGGCCCAAGAGACCCAGTACTTC. It translates to CASRPGLAAQETQYF.

This clone was seen a single time. V is TRBV6-1 and J is TRBJ2-7; a weak D match, TRBD2 (6 bases). The V end lost 3 bases, the J end lost 4 bases, and 19 bases lay between the germline ends. Germline CDR1 is MNHNS and CDR2 is SASEGT. CDR3 length: 16 residues. The CDR3 DNA reads TGTGCCAGCAGTGAGAGGGCCGGGACTTCGCGGTACGAGCAGTACTTC. Encoded protein: CASSERAGTSRYEQYF.

CDR3 sequence: CASSSRDRGLGYGYTF. In DNA form, the CDR3 reads TGTGCCAGCAGTTCCCGGGACAGGGGGCTCGGCTATGGCTACACCTTC. The rearrangement joins TRBV27 to TRBJ1-2; 12 bases are a match to TRBD1. This CDR3 contains 16 residues. Germline V gene data show CDR1 as MNHEY and CDR2 as SMNVEV (reference sequence). V lost 4 bases to trimming and J lost 4 bases; unmatched junction nucleotides: 7.

This clone was observed a few times. The chain has TRBV28 and TRBJ2-3; the D gene is possibly TRBD1 (8 bases). The V end lost 6 bases, the J end lost 4 bases, and 17 bases lay between the germline ends. Looked up from germline, CDR1 is MDHEN and CDR2 is SYDVKM. This CDR3 has 15 residues. The CDR3 spells CASSSQGGGSDTQYF. Written as DNA, the CDR3 is TGTGCCAGCAGCTCACAGGGGGGGGGATCAGATACGCAGTATTTT.

J is TRBJ2-5 and V is TRBV7-3; 14 bases agree with TRBD2. Germline CDR1 SGHTA, CDR2 FQGTGA. V trimming: 7 bases; J trimming: 5 bases; junction bases outside the gene matches: 18. The CDR3 has 19 amino acids. CDR3 sequence: CASIEPGLAGVRVRETQYF. The DNA for the CDR3 is TGTGCCAGCATCGAGCCGGGACTAGCGGGAGTGAGGGTAAGGGAGACCCAGTACTTC.

The chain couples TRBV9 to TRBJ1-1, with TRBD1 matching 7 bases. V gave up 1 base and J gave up 1 base; unmatched junction bases: 4. The CDR3 covers 15 residues. CDR1 and CDR2 (germline): SGDLS, YYNGEE. DNA for the CDR3: TGTGCCAGCAGCGTATCCGGGACAGAGAACACTGAAGCTTTCTTT. Amino acids: CASSVSGTENTEAFF.

V is TRBV6-4 and J is TRBJ2-1; 11 bases agree with TRBD2. CDR1 is MRHNA and CDR2 is SNTAGT in the germline V gene. This CDR3 is built from 15 residues. V shed 6 bases, J shed 2 bases, and the junction held 3 bases outside the gene matches. CDR3 region: CASRLAGGPYNEQFF. The CDR3, as DNA: TGTGCCAGCAGATTAGCGGGAGGGCCCTACAATGAGCAGTTCTTC.

V usage is TRBV4-1 and J usage is TRBJ2-7; no clear D gene. The germline gives CDR1 MGHRA, CDR2 YSYEKL. The CDR3 is 15 residues long. Trimming removed 0 bases at V and 4 bases at J, with 13 bases between. CDR3 region: CASSQDPSSPYEQYF. CDR3 bases: TGCGCCAGCAGCCAAGATCCTTCAAGCCCATACGAGCAGTACTTC.

This chain uses TRBV5-4 with TRBJ2-7, with TRBD2 identical over 10 bases. This CDR3 has 15 residues. The germline gives CDR1 SGHNT, CDR2 YYREEE (reference sequence). Losses at the gene ends were 4 bases for V and 4 bases for J; bases not matched to a gene: 8. CDR3: CASSLGLADSYEQYF. CDR3 sequence (DNA): TGTGCCAGCAGCCTCGGACTAGCGGACTCTTACGAGCAGTACTTC.

V and J are TRBV14 and TRBJ1-1, with D perhaps matching TRBD1 (5 bases). Trimming removed 4 bases at V and 1 base at J, with 19 bases between. Looked up from germline, CDR1 is SGHDN and CDR2 is FVKESK. This CDR3 has 17 residues. CDR3 region: CASSLYFRVGENTEAFF. CDR3 nucleotides: TGTGCCAGCAGCCTTTATTTCAGGGTTGGGGAGAACACTGAAGCTTTCTTT.

The chain is built from TRBV24-1 and TRBJ2-5; D is possibly TRBD1 (5 bases). The CDR3 extends over 14 amino acids. Germline-derived CDR1 and CDR2 are KGHDR and SFDVKD. V dropped 4 bases and J dropped 0 bases, with 8 bases sitting between them. The CDR3 DNA sequence: TGTGCCACCAGTGACAGGGCGTACCAAGAGACCCAGTACTTC. It encodes CATSDRAYQETQYF.

The chain carries TRBV28 and TRBJ1-5, with 8 positions matching TRBD1. Germline V gene lookup returns CDR1 MDHEN and CDR2 SYDVKM. This CDR3 has 16 residues. The V segment lost 6 bases and the J segment 5 bases; nucleotides outside the gene matches: 12. The CDR3 nucleotides read TGTGCCAGCAGGACCGGACAGGGAAATTTGTATCAGCCCCAGCATTTT. It specifies CASRTGQGNLYQPQHF. The variable domain in full, completed from reference TRBV28 and TRBJ1-5, reads DVKVTQSSRYLVKRTGEKVFLECVQDMDHENMFWYRQDPGLGLRLIYFSYDVKMKEKGDIPEGYSVSREKKERFSLILESASTNQTSMYLCASRTGQGNLYQPQHFGDGTRLSIL.

This clone has just a few counts. Here the CDR3 reads CASKQEGKLFF. CDR3 nucleotides: TGTGCCAGCAAGCAGGAAGGAAAACTGTTTTTT. The chain is built from TRBV6-5 and TRBJ1-4; no definite D call. The CDR3 length is 11 residues. Trimming shortened V by 7 bases and J by 10 bases, and 10 bases separated the two germline ends. Per germline, CDR1 MNHEY and CDR2 SVGAGI.

There are a few counts of this clone. The chain uses TRBV25-1 and TRBJ1-2, with 10 bases identical to TRBD1. The V gene's germline CDR1 is MGHDK and CDR2 SYGVNS. This CDR3 has 16 residues. J was trimmed by 7 bases and V by 2 bases; bases with no gene match: 10. DNA for the CDR3: TGTGCCAGCAGTGAAGTCCGGGACAGGGGATTGCGTGGCTACACCTTC. Translating it yields CASSEVRDRGLRGYTF.

A single count supports this clone. The J gene is TRBJ2-5, the V gene TRBV3-1 (or the pseudogene TRBV3-2), with D possibly matching TRBD2 (5 bases). The germline V and J ends were trimmed by 0 bases and 1 base, with 12 bases remaining between them. Germline V gene lookup returns CDR1 LGHDT and CDR2 YNNKEL (reference sequence). CDR3 length equals 16 residues. CDR3 loop: CASSQEARVSQETQYF. DNA for the CDR3: TGTGCCAGCAGCCAAGAAGCGAGGGTCTCCCAAGAGACCCAGTACTTC.

The chain links TRBV5-4 to TRBJ2-3, with a possible D match to TRBD1 (7 bases). Germline assignment: CDR1 SGHNT and CDR2 YYREEE (reference sequence). The V gene lost 1 base and the J gene lost 6 bases, with 9 bases spanning the gap. The CDR3 runs 13 residues. CDR3 sequence reads: CASSLQGGDTQYF. The CDR3 DNA follows: TGTGCCAGCAGCTTGCAGGGGGGCGATACGCAGTATTTT.

This clone has more than one count but fewer than ten. The chain recombines TRBV4-2 with TRBJ2-2, with D uncertain. CDR1 is LGHNA and CDR2 is YNFKEQ in the germline V gene. Trimming shortened V by 1 base and J by 7 bases, and 7 bases separated the two germline ends. The length of the CDR3 is 13 residues. The CDR3 sequence is CASSQGAGGELFF. In DNA form, the CDR3 reads TGTGCCAGCAGCCAAGGGGCCGGCGGGGAGCTGTTTTTT.

The gene calls are TRBV6-5 and TRBJ1-2; 7 nucleotides match TRBD1. The junction had 2 bases not matched to a gene; V was cut back by 6 bases and J by 7 bases. There are 11 residues in the CDR3. CDR1 is MNHEY and CDR2 is SVGAGI in the germline V gene. CDR3 in DNA: TGTGCCAGCAGAGGGGGCGTTGGCTACACCTTC. Translated, it gives CASRGGVGYTF.

The rearrangement joins TRBV5-6 to TRBJ1-6, with D possibly TRBD1 on 5 matching bases. Per the germline V gene, CDR1 is SGHDT and CDR2 is YYEEEE. V dropped 1 base and J dropped 7 bases, with 12 bases sitting between them. This CDR3 contains 15 residues. For the CDR3, the DNA is TGTGCCAGCAGCTTGAGGGGAATGAAAAATTCACCCCTCCACTTT. Its translation: CASSLRGMKNSPLHF.